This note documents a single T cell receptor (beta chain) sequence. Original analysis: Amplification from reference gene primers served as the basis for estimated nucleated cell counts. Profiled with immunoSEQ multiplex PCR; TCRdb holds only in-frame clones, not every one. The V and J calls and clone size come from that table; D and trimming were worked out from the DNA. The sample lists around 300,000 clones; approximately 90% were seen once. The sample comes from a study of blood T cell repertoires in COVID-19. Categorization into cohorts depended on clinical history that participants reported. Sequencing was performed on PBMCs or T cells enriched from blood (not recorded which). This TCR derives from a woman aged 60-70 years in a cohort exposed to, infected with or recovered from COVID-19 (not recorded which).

CDR3 loop: CASSLARSGQRNTIYF. CDR3 coding DNA: TGTGCCAGCAGCTTAGCGCGGTCGGGACAAAGAAACACCATATATTTT. The rearrangement joins TRBV7-2 to TRBJ1-3; a weak D match, TRBD1 (6 bases). Germline CDR1 reads SGHTA; CDR2 reads FQGNSA. CDR3 length: 16 amino acids. Trimming stripped 0 bases from V and 5 bases from J, with 14 bases between.